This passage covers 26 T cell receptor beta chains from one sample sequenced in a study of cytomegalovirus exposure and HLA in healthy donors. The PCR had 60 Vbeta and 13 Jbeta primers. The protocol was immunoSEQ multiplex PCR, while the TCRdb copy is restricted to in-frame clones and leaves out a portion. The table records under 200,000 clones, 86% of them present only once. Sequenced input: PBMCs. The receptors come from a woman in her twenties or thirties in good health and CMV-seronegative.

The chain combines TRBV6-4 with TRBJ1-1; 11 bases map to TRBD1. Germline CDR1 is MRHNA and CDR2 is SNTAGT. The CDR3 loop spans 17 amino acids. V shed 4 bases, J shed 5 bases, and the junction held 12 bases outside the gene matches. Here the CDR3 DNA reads TGTGCCAGCAGTGGCCAAACCGGACAGGGGGCGAGGACTGAAGCTTTCTTT. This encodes CASSGQTGQGARTEAFF.

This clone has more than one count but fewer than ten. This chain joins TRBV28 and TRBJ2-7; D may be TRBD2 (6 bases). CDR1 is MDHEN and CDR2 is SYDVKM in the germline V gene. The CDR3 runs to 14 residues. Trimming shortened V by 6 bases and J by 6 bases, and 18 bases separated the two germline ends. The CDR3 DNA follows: TGTGCCAGCAGCCTCCCCCAGGGAGGTGTCGAGCAGTACTTC. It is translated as CASSLPQGGVEQYF.

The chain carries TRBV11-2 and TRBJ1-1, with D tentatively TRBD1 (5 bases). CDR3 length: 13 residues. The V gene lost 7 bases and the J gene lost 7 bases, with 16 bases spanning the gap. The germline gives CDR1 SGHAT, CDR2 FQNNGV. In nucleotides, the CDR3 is TGTGCCAGCATCGTGGGGCCCGGGGGTGAAGCTTTCTTT. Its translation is CASIVGPGGEAFF.

The CDR3 spells CASSLVGSGEQFF. The CDR3 DNA follows: TGTGCCAGCAGTTTGGTAGGATCGGGGGAGCAGTTCTTC. The V call is TRBV6-5, the J call TRBJ2-1, with D perhaps matching TRBD2 (5 bases). V lost 4 bases and J lost 10, with 14 bases in between. The V gene's germline CDR1 is MNHEY and CDR2 SVGAGI. CDR3 length: 13 amino acids.

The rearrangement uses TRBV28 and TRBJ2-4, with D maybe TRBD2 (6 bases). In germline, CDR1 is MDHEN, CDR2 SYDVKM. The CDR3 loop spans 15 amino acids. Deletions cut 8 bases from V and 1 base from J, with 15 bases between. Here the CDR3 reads CASGVPEGAKNIQYF. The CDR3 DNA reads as TGTGCCAGCGGGGTGCCGGAGGGGGCCAAAAACATTCAGTACTTC.

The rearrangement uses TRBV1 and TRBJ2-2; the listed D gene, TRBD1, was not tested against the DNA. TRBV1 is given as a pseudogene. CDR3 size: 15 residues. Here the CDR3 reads CTSSQETGNGGELFF. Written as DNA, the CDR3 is TGCACCAGCAGCCAAGAAACAGGGAACGGCGGGGAGCTGTTTTTT.

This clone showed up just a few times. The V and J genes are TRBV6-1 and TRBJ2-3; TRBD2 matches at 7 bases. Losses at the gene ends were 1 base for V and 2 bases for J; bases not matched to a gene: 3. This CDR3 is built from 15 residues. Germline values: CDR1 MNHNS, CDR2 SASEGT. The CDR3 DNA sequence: TGTGCCAGCAGTGAAGGACGGGGGGACACAGATACGCAGTATTTT. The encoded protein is CASSEGRGDTDTQYF.

The CDR3 loop reads CASSLAGARHNEQFF. As DNA, the CDR3 is TGTGCCAGCAGCCTAGCGGGAGCGCGCCACAATGAGCAGTTCTTC. The chain joins TRBV5-6 to TRBJ2-1; 10 bases match TRBD2. This CDR3 has 15 amino acids. V lost 4 bases, J lost 5 bases, and 6 bases stayed unmatched. Germline-derived CDR1 and CDR2 are SGHDT and YYEEEE.

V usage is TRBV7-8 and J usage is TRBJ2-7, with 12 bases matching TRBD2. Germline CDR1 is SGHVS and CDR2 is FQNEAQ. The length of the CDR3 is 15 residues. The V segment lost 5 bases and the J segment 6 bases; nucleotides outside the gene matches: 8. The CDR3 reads CASSVTSGSYGEQYF. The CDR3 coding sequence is TGTGCCAGCAGCGTGACTAGCGGGAGTTACGGCGAGCAGTACTTC.

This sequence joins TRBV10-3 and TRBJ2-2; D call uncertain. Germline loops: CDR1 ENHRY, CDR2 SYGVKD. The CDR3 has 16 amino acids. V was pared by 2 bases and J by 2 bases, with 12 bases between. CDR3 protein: CAISEGRVFNTGELFF. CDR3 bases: TGTGCCATCAGTGAGGGTAGAGTGTTCAACACCGGGGAGCTGTTTTTT.

The CDR3 loop is CASSSAGTEEYEQYF. The DNA of the CDR3 is TGCGCCAGCAGCTCGGCGGGGACAGAGGAATACGAGCAGTACTTC. This chain joins TRBV5-1 and TRBJ2-5, with a possible D match to TRBD1 (7 bases). The better agreement between TRBJ2-7 and the DNA end casts doubt on the J call. Germline loops: CDR1 SGHRS, CDR2 YFSETQ. CDR3 length: 15 residues.

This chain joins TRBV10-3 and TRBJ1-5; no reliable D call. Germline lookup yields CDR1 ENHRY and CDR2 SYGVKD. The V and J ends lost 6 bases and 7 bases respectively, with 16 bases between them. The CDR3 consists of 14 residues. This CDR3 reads CAISQMPGVQPQHF. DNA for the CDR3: TGTGCCATCAGCCAGATGCCCGGGGTCCAGCCCCAGCATTTT.

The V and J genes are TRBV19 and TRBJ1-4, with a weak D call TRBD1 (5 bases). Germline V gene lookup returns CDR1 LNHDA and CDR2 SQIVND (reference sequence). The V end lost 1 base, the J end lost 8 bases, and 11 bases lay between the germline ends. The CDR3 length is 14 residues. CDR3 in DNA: TGTGCCAGTAGTATAGCGACAGCTGCCGAAAAACTGTTTTTT. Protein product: CASSIATAAEKLFF.

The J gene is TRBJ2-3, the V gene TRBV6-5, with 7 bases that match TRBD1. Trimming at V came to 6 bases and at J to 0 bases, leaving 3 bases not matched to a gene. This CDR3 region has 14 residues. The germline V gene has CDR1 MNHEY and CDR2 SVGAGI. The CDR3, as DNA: TGTGCCAGCAGCCGACAGGGCAGCACAGATACGCAGTATTTT. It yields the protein CASSRQGSTDTQYF.

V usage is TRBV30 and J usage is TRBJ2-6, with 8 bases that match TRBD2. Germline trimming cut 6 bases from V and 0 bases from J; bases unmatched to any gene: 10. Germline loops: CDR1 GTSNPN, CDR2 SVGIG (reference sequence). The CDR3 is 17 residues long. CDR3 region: CACPNSGVSSGANVLTF. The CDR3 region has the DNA TGTGCCTGTCCAAATAGCGGGGTCAGCTCTGGGGCCAACGTCCTGACTTTC.

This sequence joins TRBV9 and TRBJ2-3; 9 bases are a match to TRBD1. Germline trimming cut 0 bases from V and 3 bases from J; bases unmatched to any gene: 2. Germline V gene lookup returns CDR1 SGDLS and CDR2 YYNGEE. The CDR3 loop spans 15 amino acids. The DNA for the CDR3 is TGTGCCAGCAGCGTAGTTGGACAGGGGACAGATACGCAGTATTTT. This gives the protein CASSVVGQGTDTQYF. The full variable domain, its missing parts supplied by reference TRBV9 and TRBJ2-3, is DSGVTQTPKHLITATGQRVTLRCSPRSGDLSVYWYQQSLDQGLQFLIQYYNGEERAKGNILERFSAQQFPDLHSELNLSSLELGDSALYFCASSVVGQGTDTQYFGPGTRLTVL.

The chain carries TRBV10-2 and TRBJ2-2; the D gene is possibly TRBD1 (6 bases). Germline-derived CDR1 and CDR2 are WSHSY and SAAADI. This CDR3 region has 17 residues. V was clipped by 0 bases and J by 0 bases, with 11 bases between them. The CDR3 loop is CASSESGGGPNTGELFF. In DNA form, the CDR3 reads TGCGCCAGCAGTGAGTCTGGGGGCGGACCGAACACCGGGGAGCTGTTTTTT.

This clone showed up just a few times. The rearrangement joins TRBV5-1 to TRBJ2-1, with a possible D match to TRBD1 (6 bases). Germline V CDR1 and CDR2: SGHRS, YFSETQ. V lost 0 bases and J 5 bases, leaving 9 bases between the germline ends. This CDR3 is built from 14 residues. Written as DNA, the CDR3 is TGCGCCAGCAGCTTGGATACAGGGAACAATGAGCAGTTCTTC. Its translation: CASSLDTGNNEQFF.

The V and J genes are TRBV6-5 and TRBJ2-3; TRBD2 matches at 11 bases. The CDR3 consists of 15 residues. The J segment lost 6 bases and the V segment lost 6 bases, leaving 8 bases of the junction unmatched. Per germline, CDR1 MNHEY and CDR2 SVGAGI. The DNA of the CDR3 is TGTGCCAGCAGCCAAACTAGCGGGAGATACGATACGCAGTATTTT. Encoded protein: CASSQTSGRYDTQYF.

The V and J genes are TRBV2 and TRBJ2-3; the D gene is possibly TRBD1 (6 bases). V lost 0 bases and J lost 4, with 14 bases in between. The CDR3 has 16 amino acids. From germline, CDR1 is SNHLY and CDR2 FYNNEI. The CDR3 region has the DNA TGTGCCAGCAGTGAAGCCTACAGGGAAGGCGCAGATACGCAGTATTTT. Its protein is CASSEAYREGADTQYF. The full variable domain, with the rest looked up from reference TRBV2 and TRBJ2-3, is EPEVTQTPSHQVTQMGQEVILRCVPISNHLYFYWYRQILGQKVEFLVSFYNNEISEKSEIFDDQFSVERPDGSNFTLKIRSTKLEDSAMYFCASSEAYREGADTQYFGPGTRLTVL.

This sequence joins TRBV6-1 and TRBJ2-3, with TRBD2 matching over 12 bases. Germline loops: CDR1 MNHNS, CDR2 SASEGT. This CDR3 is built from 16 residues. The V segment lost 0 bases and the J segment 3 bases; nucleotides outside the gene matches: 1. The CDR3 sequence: CASSEALAGGTDTQYF. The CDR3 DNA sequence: TGTGCCAGCAGTGAAGCGCTAGCGGGGGGGACAGATACGCAGTATTTT.

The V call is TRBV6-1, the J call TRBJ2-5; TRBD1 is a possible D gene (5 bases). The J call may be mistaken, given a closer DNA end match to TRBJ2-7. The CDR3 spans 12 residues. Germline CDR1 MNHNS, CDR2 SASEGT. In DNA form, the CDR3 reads TGTGCCAGCAGAACAACTACAGGCGAGCAGTACTTC. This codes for CASRTTTGEQYF.

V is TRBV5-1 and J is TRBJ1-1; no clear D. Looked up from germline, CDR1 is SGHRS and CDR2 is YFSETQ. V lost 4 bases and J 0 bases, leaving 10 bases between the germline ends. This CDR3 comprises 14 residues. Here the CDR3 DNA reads TGCGCCAGCAGCCTCGTCGGGGTGAACACTGAAGCTTTCTTT. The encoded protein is CASSLVGVNTEAFF. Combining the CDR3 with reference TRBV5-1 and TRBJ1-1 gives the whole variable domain KAGVTQTPRYLIKTRGQQVTLSCSPISGHRSVSWYQQTPGQGLQFLFEYFSETQRNKGNFPGRFSGRQFSNSRSEMNVSTLELGDSALYLCASSLVGVNTEAFFGQGTRLTVV.

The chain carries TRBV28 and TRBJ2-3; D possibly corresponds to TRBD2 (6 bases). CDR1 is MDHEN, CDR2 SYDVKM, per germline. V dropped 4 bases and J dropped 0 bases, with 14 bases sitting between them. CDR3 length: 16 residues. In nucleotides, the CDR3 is TGTGCCAGCAGTTCGCGGGACCCTAGGAGCACAGATACGCAGTATTTT. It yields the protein CASSSRDPRSTDTQYF.

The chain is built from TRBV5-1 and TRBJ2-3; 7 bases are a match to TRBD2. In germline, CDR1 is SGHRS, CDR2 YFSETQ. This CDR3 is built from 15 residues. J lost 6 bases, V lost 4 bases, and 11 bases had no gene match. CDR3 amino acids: CASSVLAAGEDTQYF. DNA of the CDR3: TGCGCCAGCAGCGTCCTAGCGGCGGGGGAGGATACGCAGTATTTT.

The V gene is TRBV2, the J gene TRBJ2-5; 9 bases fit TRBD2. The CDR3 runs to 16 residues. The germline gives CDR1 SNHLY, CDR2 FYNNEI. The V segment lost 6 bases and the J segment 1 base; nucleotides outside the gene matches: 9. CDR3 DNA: TGTGCCAGCAGGCGAAGCGAGCGGGGGGCCCAAGAGACCCAGTACTTC. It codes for CASRRSERGAQETQYF.